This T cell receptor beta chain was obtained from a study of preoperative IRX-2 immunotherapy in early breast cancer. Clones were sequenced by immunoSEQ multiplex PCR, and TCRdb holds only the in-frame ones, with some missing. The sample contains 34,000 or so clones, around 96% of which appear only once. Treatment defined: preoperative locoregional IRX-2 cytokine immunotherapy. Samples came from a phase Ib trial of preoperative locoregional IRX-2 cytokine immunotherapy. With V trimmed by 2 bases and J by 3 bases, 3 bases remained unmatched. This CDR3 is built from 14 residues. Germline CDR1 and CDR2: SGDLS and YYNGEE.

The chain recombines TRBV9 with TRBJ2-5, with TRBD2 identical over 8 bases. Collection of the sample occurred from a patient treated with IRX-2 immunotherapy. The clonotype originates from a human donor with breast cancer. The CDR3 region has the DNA TGTGCCAGCAGCGTCGGGGGGGCTGAAGAGACCCAGTACTTC. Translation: CASSVGGAEETQYF.